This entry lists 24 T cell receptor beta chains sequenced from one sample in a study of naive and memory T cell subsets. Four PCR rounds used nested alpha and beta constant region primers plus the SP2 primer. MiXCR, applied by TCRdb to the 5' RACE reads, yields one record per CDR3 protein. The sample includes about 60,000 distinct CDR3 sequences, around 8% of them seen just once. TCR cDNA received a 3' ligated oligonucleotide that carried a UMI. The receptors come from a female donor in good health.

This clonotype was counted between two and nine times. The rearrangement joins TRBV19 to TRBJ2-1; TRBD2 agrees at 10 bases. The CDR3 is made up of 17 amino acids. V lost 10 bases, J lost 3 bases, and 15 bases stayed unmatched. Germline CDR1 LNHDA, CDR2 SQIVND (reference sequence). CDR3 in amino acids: CATTKLGTSANYNEQFF. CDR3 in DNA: TGTGCCACCACTAAACTTGGGACTAGCGCGAACTACAATGAGCAGTTCTTC.

The CDR3 region is CALSGPRRGGYTF. CDR3 DNA sequence: TGTGCCCTCTCGGGACCAAGGAGAGGTGGCTACACCTTC. This chain links TRBV28 with TRBJ1-2, with a tentative D call TRBD1 (5 bases). From germline, CDR1 is MDHEN and CDR2 SYDVKM. The CDR3 is 13 amino acids. The V end lost 11 bases, the J end lost 7 bases, and 20 bases lay between the germline ends.

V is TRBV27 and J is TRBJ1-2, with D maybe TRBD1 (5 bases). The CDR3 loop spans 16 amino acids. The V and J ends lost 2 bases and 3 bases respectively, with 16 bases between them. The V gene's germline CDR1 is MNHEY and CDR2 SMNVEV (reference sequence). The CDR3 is CASSLGTGTAYYGYTF. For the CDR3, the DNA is TGTGCCAGCAGTTTAGGTACAGGAACTGCCTACTATGGCTACACCTTC.

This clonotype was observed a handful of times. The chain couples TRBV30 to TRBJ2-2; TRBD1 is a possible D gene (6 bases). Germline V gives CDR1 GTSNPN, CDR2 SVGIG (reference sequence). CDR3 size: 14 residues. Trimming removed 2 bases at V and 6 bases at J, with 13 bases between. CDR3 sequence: CAWSRRQGPGELFF. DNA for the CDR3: TGTGCCTGGAGTCGTCGGCAGGGGCCCGGGGAGCTGTTTTTT.

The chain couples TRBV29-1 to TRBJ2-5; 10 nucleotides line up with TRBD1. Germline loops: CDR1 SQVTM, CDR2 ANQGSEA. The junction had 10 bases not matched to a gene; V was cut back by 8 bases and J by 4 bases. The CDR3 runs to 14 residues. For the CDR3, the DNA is TGCAGCACCCGGGACAGGGGTTTCGGAGAGACCCAGTACTTC. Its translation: CSTRDRGFGETQYF.

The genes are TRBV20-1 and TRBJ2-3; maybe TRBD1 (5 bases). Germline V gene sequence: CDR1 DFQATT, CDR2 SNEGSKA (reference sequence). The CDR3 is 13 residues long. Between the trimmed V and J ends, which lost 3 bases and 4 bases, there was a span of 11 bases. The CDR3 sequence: CSASRQGADTQYF. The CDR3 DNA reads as TGCAGTGCTAGTCGGCAGGGCGCAGATACGCAGTATTTT.

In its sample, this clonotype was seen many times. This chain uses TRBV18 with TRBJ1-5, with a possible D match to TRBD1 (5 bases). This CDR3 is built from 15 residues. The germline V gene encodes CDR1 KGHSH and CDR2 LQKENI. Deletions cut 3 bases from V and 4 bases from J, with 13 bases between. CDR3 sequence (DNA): TGTGCCAGCTCACCCCAAGACAGTCTGAATCAGCCCCAGCATTTT. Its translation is CASSPQDSLNQPQHF.

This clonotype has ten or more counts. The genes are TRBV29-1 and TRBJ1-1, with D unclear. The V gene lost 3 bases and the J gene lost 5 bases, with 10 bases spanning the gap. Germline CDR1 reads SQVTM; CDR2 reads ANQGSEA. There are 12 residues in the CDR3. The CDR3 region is CSVEARLTEAFF. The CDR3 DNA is TGCAGCGTTGAGGCCAGATTGACTGAAGCTTTCTTT.

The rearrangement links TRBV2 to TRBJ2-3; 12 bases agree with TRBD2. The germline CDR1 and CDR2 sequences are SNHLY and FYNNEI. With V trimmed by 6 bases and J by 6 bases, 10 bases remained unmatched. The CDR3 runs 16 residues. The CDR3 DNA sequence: TGTGCCAGCAGGAAGGCCATACTAGCGGGGGGCGATACGCAGTATTTT. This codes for CASRKAILAGGDTQYF.

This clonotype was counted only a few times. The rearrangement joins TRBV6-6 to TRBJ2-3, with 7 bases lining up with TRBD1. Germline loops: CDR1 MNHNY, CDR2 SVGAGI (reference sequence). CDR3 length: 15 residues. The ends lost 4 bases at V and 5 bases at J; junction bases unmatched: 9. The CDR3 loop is CASSSQTGQGDTQYF. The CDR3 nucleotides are TGTGCCAGCAGTTCCCAGACAGGGCAGGGAGATACGCAGTATTTT.

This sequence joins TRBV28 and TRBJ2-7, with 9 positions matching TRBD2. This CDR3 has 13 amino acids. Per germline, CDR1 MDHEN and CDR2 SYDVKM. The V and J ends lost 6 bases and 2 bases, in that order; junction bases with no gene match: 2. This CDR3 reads CASRLAGPYEQYF. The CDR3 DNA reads TGTGCCAGCAGACTAGCGGGCCCCTACGAGCAGTACTTC.

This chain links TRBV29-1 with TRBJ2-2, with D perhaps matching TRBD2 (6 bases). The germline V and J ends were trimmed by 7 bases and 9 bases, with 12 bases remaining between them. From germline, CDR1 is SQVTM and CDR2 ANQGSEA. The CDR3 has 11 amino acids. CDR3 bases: TGCAGCGCCAGGACTACCTGGGAGCTGTTTTTT. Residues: CSARTTWELFF.

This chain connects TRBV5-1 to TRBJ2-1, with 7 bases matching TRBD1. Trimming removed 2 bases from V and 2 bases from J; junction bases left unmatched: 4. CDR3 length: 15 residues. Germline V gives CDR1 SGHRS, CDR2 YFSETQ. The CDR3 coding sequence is TGCGCCAGCAGCTTCCGGGACAGTACCTACAATGAGCAGTTCTTC. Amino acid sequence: CASSFRDSTYNEQFF.

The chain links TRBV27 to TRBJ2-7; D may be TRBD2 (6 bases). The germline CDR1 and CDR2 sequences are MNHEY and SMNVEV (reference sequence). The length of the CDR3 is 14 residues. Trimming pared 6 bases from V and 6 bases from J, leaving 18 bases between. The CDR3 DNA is TGTGCCAGCAGCTCCGGGGGAACCCGCCTCGAGCAGTACTTC. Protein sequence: CASSSGGTRLEQYF.

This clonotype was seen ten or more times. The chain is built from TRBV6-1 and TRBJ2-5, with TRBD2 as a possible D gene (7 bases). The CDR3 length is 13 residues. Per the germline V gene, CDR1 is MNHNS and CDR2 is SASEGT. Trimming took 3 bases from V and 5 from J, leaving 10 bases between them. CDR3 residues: CASSDRGAETQYF. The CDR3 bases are TGTGCCAGCAGTGACCGGGGGGCGGAGACCCAGTACTTC.

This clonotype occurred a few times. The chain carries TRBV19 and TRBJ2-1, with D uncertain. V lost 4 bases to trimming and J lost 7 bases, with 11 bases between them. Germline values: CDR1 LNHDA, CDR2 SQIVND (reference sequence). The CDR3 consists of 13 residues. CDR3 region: CASSRVSGNEQFF. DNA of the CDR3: TGTGCCAGTAGTAGGGTTTCGGGTAATGAGCAGTTCTTC.

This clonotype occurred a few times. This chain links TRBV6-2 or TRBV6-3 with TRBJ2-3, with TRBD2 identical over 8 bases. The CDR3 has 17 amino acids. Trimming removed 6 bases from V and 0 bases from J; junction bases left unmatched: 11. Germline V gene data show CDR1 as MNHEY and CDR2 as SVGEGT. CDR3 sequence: CASSSPPLAGSTDTQYF. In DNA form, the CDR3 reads TGTGCCAGCAGCTCCCCTCCCTTAGCGGGGAGCACAGATACGCAGTATTTT.

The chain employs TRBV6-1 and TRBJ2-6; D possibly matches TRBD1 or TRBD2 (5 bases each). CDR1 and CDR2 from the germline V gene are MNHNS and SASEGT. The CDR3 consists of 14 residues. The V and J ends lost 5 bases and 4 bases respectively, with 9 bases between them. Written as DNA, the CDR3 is TGTGCCAGCAGTCGAGGGGTAGGGGCCAACGTCCTGACTTTC. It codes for CASSRGVGANVLTF.

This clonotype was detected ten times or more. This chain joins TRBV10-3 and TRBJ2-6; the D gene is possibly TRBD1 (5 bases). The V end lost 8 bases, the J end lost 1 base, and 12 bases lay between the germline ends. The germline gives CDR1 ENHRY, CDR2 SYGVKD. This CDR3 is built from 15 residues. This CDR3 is CAIPKGDSGANVLTF. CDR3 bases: TGTGCCATCCCAAAAGGGGATTCTGGGGCCAACGTCCTGACTTTC.

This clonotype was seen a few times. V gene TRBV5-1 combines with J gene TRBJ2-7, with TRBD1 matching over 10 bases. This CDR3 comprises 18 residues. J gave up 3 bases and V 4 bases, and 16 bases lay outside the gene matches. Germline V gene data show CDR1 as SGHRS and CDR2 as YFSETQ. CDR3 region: CASSQPQLGQGYSYEQYF. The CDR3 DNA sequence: TGCGCCAGCAGCCAGCCCCAACTGGGACAGGGGTACAGCTACGAGCAGTACTTC. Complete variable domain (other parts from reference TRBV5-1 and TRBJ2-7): KAGVTQTPRYLIKTRGQQVTLSCSPISGHRSVSWYQQTPGQGLQFLFEYFSETQRNKGNFPGRFSGRQFSNSRSEMNVSTLELGDSALYLCASSQPQLGQGYSYEQYFGPGTRLTVT.

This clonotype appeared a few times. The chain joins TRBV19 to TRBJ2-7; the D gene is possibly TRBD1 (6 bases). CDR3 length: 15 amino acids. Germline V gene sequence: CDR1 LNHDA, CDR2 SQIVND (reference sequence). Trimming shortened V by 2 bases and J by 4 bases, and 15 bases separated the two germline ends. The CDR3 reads CASSIPGQKLYEQYF. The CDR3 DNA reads TGTGCCAGTAGTATACCGGGACAAAAGCTTTACGAGCAGTACTTC. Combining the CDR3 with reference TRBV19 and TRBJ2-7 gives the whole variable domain DGGITQSPKYLFRKEGQNVTLSCEQNLNHDAMYWYRQDPGQGLRLIYYSQIVNDFQKGDIAEGYSVSREKKESFPLTVTSAQKNPTAFYLCASSIPGQKLYEQYFGPGTRLTVT.

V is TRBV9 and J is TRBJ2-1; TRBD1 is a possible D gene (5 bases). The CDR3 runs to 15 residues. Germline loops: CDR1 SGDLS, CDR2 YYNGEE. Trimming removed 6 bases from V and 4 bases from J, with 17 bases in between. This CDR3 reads CASTLMTAPYNEQFF. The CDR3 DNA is TGTGCCAGCACCCTAATGACAGCCCCTTACAATGAGCAGTTCTTC.

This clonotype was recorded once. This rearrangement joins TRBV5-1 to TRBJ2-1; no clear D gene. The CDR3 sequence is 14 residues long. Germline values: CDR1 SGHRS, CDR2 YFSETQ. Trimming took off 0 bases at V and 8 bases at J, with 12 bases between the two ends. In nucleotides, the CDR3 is TGCGCCAGCAGCTTGGAGGGATCTTCTCATGAGCAGTTCTTC. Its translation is CASSLEGSSHEQFF.

The CDR3 nucleotides are TGTGCCAGCAGCTTAGAAGGGGGCGCAGATACGCAGTATTTT. Translated: CASSLEGGADTQYF. The rearrangement links TRBV13 to TRBJ2-3; 7 positions match TRBD1. The trim removed 1 base at V and 4 bases at J, leaving 2 bases unmatched. There are 14 residues in the CDR3. CDR1 PRHDT and CDR2 FYEKMQ come from the germline V gene (reference sequence).